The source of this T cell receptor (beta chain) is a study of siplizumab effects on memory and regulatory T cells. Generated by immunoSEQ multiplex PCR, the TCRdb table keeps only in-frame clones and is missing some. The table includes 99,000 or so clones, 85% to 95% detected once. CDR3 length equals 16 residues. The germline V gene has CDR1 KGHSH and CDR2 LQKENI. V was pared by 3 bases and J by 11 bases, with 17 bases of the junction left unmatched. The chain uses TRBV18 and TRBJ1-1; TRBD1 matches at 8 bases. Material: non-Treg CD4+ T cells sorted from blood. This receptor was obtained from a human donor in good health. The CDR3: CASSPANARTGSWAFF. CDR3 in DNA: TGTGCCAGCTCACCCGCAAACGCCCGGACAGGGAGTTGGGCTTTCTTT.